The rows below give T cell receptor beta chains drawn from one sample of a study of T cell responses to AZD1222 COVID-19 vaccine. The repertoire was sequenced with immunoSEQ multiplex PCR; TCRdb's copy has only in-frame clones and lacks some. In the table there are more than 65,000 clones, 78% of which are singletons. The sequenced sample was peripheral blood, obtained on day 0 of AZD1222 vaccination. The receptors were gathered from an adult in good health. CDR3s include the opening cysteine and the closing phenylalanine or tryptophan. The D gene is left open where the match is weak. Size values are once, few and many counts, or a class for expanded clones, and some rows have none.

V gene,J gene,D gene,CDR3 length,clone size,CDR3 DNA,CDR3 protein
TRBV5-1,TRBJ1-5,-,13,-,TGCGCCAGCAGCCCGGACCCTAATCAGCCCCAGCATTTT,CASSPDPNQPQHF
TRBV27,TRBJ2-3,-,14,-,TGTGCCAGCAGTTTTAGATGGAGACCAGATACGCAGTATTTT,CASSFRWRPDTQYF
TRBV19,TRBJ1-2,-,13,-,TGTGCCAGTAGTATAGATCATACTGGCGGCTACACCTTC,CASSIDHTGGYTF
TRBV24-1,TRBJ1-1,-,13,-,TGTGCCACCAGGGGATTTAAGAACACTGAAGCTTTCTTT,CATRGFKNTEAFF
TRBV3-1/TRBV3-2,TRBJ1-1,-,14,-,TGTGCCAGCAGCAGGGGCGGATTGGGCACTGAAGCTTTCTTT,CASSRGGLGTEAFF
TRBV6-5,TRBJ1-1,-,15,-,TGTGCCAGCAGTTACGGGCAGGGTATGAACACTGAAGCTTTCTTT,CASSYGQGMNTEAFF
TRBV27,TRBJ1-3,-,15,-,TGTGCCAGCAGACCCTTAGGGGGCTCTGGAAACACCATATATTTT,CASRPLGGSGNTIYF
TRBV7-8,TRBJ1-6,-,14,-,TGTGCCAGCAGCTTAGCCTCCTATAATTCACCCCTCCACTTT,CASSLASYNSPLHF
TRBV5-1,TRBJ1-2,-,13,-,TGCGCCAGCAGCAACCCCCGGGACTCGGGCTACACCTTC,CASSNPRDSGYTF
TRBV19,TRBJ1-1,TRBD1,14,-,TGTGCCAGTAGTAGCGGACAGGCGAACACTGAAGCTTTCTTT,CASSSGQANTEAFF
TRBV10-2,TRBJ2-3,-,13,once,TGCGCCAGCAGTCCGGGACTCCAAGATACGCAGTATTTT,CASSPGLQDTQYF
TRBV5-1,TRBJ2-5,TRBD2,14,once,TGCGCCAGCAAGCCGGGAGGGCCCCAAGAGACCCAGTACTTC,CASKPGGPQETQYF
TRBV5-5,TRBJ1-2,-,15,-,TGTGCCAGCAGCTTGGTATACGTTTCTAACTATGGCTACACCTTC,CASSLVYVSNYGYTF
TRBV18,TRBJ1-3,-,16,-,TGTGCCAGCTCACCCGTCTCGTCTCGCGCCGGAAACACCATATATTTT,CASSPVSSRAGNTIYF
TRBV18,TRBJ2-5,-,13,-,TGTGCCAGCTCCTTTGGCACAGAAGAGACCCAGTACTTC,CASSFGTEETQYF
TRBV6-5,TRBJ2-1,-,14,-,TGTGCCAGCAGTACCCCTAATTCCAACAATGAGCAGTTCTTC,CASSTPNSNNEQFF
TRBV5-4,TRBJ2-3,-,16,-,TGTGCCAGCAGCTTAAAGCTGGGGATTAGCACAGATACGCAGTATTTT,CASSLKLGISTDTQYF
TRBV24-1,TRBJ1-6,-,9,-,TGTGCCACCCCACTACACCTCCACTTT,CATPLHLHF
TRBV5-1,TRBJ2-1,TRBD1,15,-,TGCGCCAGCAGCTTGTTGGGACAGGGGGCGGATGAGCAGTTCTTC,CASSLLGQGADEQFF
TRBV27,TRBJ2-2,-,16,few,TGTGCCAGCAGAATGCAGGGGTCGAATCCCACCGGGGAGCTGTTTTTT,CASRMQGSNPTGELFF
TRBV6-2/TRBV6-3,TRBJ2-3,-,14,-,TGTGCCAGCAGTTACGTCGGGAGCCCAGATACGCAGTATTTT,CASSYVGSPDTQYF
TRBV5-5,TRBJ2-5,-,14,-,TGTGCCAGCAGCTTGGACCAATTGAAAGAGACCCAGTACTTC,CASSLDQLKETQYF
TRBV21-1,TRBJ1-5,-,12,few,TGTGCCAGCAGACTCAAAGGGCCAGGGGAGGGGTTT,CASRLKGPGEGF
TRBV3-1/TRBV3-2,TRBJ1-1,TRBD1,15,few,TGTGCCAGCAGTTTTAGATTGACAGGGAAGGGTGAAGCTTTCTTT,CASSFRLTGKGEAFF
TRBV29-1,TRBJ1-1,-,13,-,TGCAGCGTTGAGGAAGGATTGAACACTGAAGCTTTCTTT,CSVEEGLNTEAFF
TRBV7-9,TRBJ2-7,TRBD2,14,-,TGTGCCAGCAGCTTACAGCGGGAGGGTAAAGAGCAGTACTTC,CASSLQREGKEQYF
TRBV30,TRBJ1-5,-,14,-,TGTGCCTGGAGTGTACCGGGTGGGGATCAGCCCCAGCATTTT,CAWSVPGGDQPQHF
TRBV6-5,TRBJ1-6,TRBD1,13,-,TGTGCCAGCAGTCAGGGGGCCGATTCACCCCTCCACTTT,CASSQGADSPLHF